Listed below are T cell receptor beta chains from one sample, sequenced in a study of T-cell memory formation after mild COVID-19. Via MiXCR, TCRdb re-called the 5' RACE reads, giving one row per CDR3 protein. The sample includes about 130,000 distinct CDR3 sequences, more than 15% of them seen just once. Sequencing used PBMCs or a T cell subset sorted from them (not recorded which). These receptor sequences come from a man between 18 and 29 years old who had mild COVID-19 (a few samples of this study predate the infection). Cell type and time point are not known. The CDR3 runs from the conserved cysteine through the conserved F or W. A D gene is named only where the DNA matches it firmly. The size of a clone is reported for some rows only, either as once, few or many, or as a class for expanded clones.

v_gene	j_gene	d_gene	abundance	CDR3aa	CDR3nt
TRBV19	TRBJ1-5	.	.	CASSVPPGPRNQPQHF	TGTGCCAGTAGCGTCCCCCCGGGACCTCGTAATCAGCCCCAGCATTTT
TRBV5-5	TRBJ2-3	TRBD2	.	CASSHGLAGGPSADTQYF	TGTGCCAGCAGCCACGGACTAGCGGGGGGGCCTTCGGCAGATACGCAGTATTTT
TRBV12-3/TRBV12-4	TRBJ2-3	.	.	CASSLFGSGISSTDTQYF	TGTGCCAGCAGTTTATTTGGGTCTGGGATCTCTAGCACAGATACGCAGTATTTT
TRBV7-2	TRBJ2-5	.	few	CASSTYIERETQYF	TGTGCCAGCAGTACTTACATAGAGAGGGAGACCCAGTACTTC
TRBV12-3/TRBV12-4	TRBJ1-6	TRBD1	few	CASSLGTGRNSPLHF	TGTGCCAGCAGTCTAGGGACAGGGAGGAATTCACCCCTCCACTTT
TRBV12-3/TRBV12-4	TRBJ1-1	TRBD1	.	CASSRQGAGDTEAFF	TGTGCCAGCAGTCGACAGGGGGCCGGGGACACTGAAGCTTTCTTT
TRBV29-1	TRBJ2-3	.	.	CSVRGGASTDTQYF	TGCAGCGTTAGGGGGGGGGCCTCCACAGATACGCAGTATTTT
TRBV6-6	TRBJ1-1	.	many	CASTRQAYTEAFF	TGTGCCAGCACAAGACAGGCCTACACTGAAGCTTTCTTT
TRBV14	TRBJ1-2	.	few	CASTLRQYGYTF	TGTGCCAGCACCCTACGACAGTATGGCTACACCTTC
TRBV24-1	TRBJ1-2	.	.	CATSDPENYGYTF	TGTGCCACCAGTGATCCAGAGAACTATGGCTACACCTTC
TRBV5-6	TRBJ1-4	.	.	CASSMRGGGVEKLFF	TGTGCCAGCAGCATGAGGGGAGGTGGAGTTGAAAAACTGTTTTTT
TRBV27	TRBJ2-7	.	.	CASSSNRYPYEQYF	TGTGCCAGCAGTTCAAACAGGTACCCCTACGAGCAGTACTTC
TRBV4-2	TRBJ2-2	.	.	CASSQAGHTGELFF	TGTGCCAGCAGCCAAGCAGGACACACCGGGGAGCTGTTTTTT
TRBV18	TRBJ2-1	.	few	CASSPTGDPYNEQFF	TGTGCCAGCTCACCAACGGGGGACCCCTACAATGAGCAGTTCTTC
TRBV5-4	TRBJ2-1	TRBD2	few	CASRNGLAGGLDEQFF	TGTGCCAGCAGAAACGGACTAGCGGGGGGGCTAGATGAGCAGTTCTTC
TRBV24-1	TRBJ2-3	.	.	CATSESGPGTQYF	TGTGCCACCAGTGAGTCAGGACCAGGTACGCAGTATTTT
TRBV11-2	TRBJ2-1	TRBD2	few	CASSPLLLGTSRPYNEQFF	TGTGCCAGCAGCCCACTATTATTGGGGACTAGTCGGCCCTACAATGAGCAGTTCTTC
TRBV20-1	TRBJ1-5	.	.	CSARPAGNQPQHF	TGCAGTGCTAGGCCCGCCGGAAATCAGCCCCAGCATTTT
TRBV12-3/TRBV12-4	TRBJ2-5	.	few	CASSRQSGETQYF	TGTGCCAGCAGTAGGCAATCGGGGGAGACCCAGTACTTC
TRBV7-2	TRBJ2-3	.	.	CASSLGWGTDTQYF	TGTGCCAGCAGCTTAGGCTGGGGCACAGATACGCAGTATTTT
TRBV7-2	TRBJ2-7	.	many	CASSLGLDAYEQYF	TGTGCCAGCAGCTTAGGATTGGACGCCTACGAGCAGTACTTC
TRBV4-1	TRBJ2-3	.	few	CASSQDVSASTDTQYF	TGCGCCAGCAGCCAAGATGTATCGGCGAGCACAGATACGCAGTATTTT
TRBV7-7	TRBJ2-1	.	few	CASSSGIYNEQFF	TGTGCTAGCAGCTCCGGAATCTACAATGAGCAGTTCTTC
TRBV28	TRBJ2-5	TRBD2	few	CASSSYGGTIGTQYF	TGTGCCAGCAGTTCTTACGGCGGGACTATCGGGACCCAGTACTTC
TRBV20-1	TRBJ1-1	.	.	CSAPSASSYTEAFF	TGCAGTGCTCCATCGGCCTCAAGTTACACTGAAGCTTTCTTT
TRBV5-1	TRBJ2-2	.	few	CASSLEGNTGELFF	TGCGCCAGCAGCTTGGAGGGGAACACCGGGGAGCTGTTTTTT
TRBV6-5	TRBJ2-3	TRBD2	.	CASSYAGTSVRDTQYF	TGTGCCAGCAGTTACGCGGGGACTAGCGTAAGAGATACGCAGTATTTT